A single sample gave rise to the 4 T cell receptor beta chains below, sequenced in a study of T cell responses to AZD1222 COVID-19 vaccine. Data came from immunoSEQ multiplex PCR; TCRdb stores just in-frame clones and leaves some out. The sample yields 95,000 to 100,000 clones, about 81% seen once. The sequenced sample was peripheral blood, obtained 28 days after the second AZD1222 dose. These receptor sequences come from an adult who received the AZD1222 COVID-19 vaccine.

The chain carries TRBV5-6 and TRBJ1-5; D gene uncertain. The V and J ends lost 3 bases and 1 base respectively, with 14 bases between them. CDR1 is SGHDT, CDR2 YYEEEE, per germline. The length of the CDR3 is 16 residues. The CDR3 sequence: CASSSAVGRSNQPQHF. CDR3 DNA sequence: TGTGCCAGCAGCTCGGCGGTCGGACGGAGCAATCAGCCCCAGCATTTT.

The V and J genes are TRBV30 and TRBJ2-5; 13 nucleotides agree with TRBD2. Per the germline V gene, CDR1 is GTSNPN and CDR2 is SVGIG (reference sequence). The CDR3 is 14 amino acids. The junction had 4 bases not matched to a gene; V was cut back by 7 bases and J by 2 bases. The CDR3 coding sequence is TGTGCCTTAACTAGCGGGAGGGCGCAAGAGACCCAGTACTTC. Translation: CALTSGRAQETQYF.

Notes on this clone: At one boundary the junction diverges from the germline segment, which might be a read error. This chain links TRBV3-1 (or the pseudogene TRBV3-2) with TRBJ2-1, with 9 bases identical to TRBD2. The germline gives CDR1 LGHDT, CDR2 YNNKEL (reference sequence). The length of the CDR3 is 17 residues. CDR3 sequence (DNA): TGTGCCAGCACCCAAAGGATTTCGGCTAGCGGGAACCATGAGCAGTTCTTC. This translates into CASTQRISASGNHEQFF.

The chain couples TRBV2 to TRBJ2-4; D not certain. The germline V gene has CDR1 SNHLY and CDR2 FYNNEI. This CDR3 is built from 10 residues. The V and J ends lost 8 bases and 5 bases respectively, with 4 bases between them. In nucleotides, the CDR3 is TGTGCCAGCGGGGAAAACATTCAGTACTTC. Its translation: CASGENIQYF.